Listed below are T cell receptor beta chains from one sample, sequenced in a study of cytomegalovirus exposure and HLA in healthy donors. Measured with immunoSEQ multiplex PCR; TCRdb has only the in-frame clones, and not every one. Among 150,000 to 200,000 clones listed, approximately 85% were seen once. Sequencing was performed on PBMCs. Every receptor here comes from a young man in good health and CMV-seropositive. CDR3s include the opening cysteine and the closing phenylalanine or tryptophan. The order of the fields is V gene, J gene, D gene, CDR3 DNA, CDR3 protein. The D gene is left open where the match is weak.

v_gene: TRBV7-3
j_gene: TRBJ2-5
d_gene: TRBD2
CDR3nt: TGTGCCAGCAGCTCGGGGGGGCTGGAGACCCAGTACTTC
CDR3aa: CASSSGGLETQYF

v_gene: TRBV7-9
j_gene: TRBJ2-3
d_gene: TRBD2
CDR3nt: TGTTCCAGCAGCCAGCGGGGGGGCGTCGGAGATACGCAGTATTTT
CDR3aa: CSSSQRGGVGDTQYF

v_gene: TRBV29-1
j_gene: TRBJ2-3
d_gene: NA
CDR3nt: TGCAGCGCCCGACAGCAATTGTTAGATACGCAGTATTTT
CDR3aa: CSARQQLLDTQYF

v_gene: TRBV29-1
j_gene: TRBJ1-1
d_gene: NA
CDR3nt: TGCAGCGGAAAAATTGGGGGGGACACTGAAGCTTTCTTT
CDR3aa: CSGKIGGDTEAFF

v_gene: TRBV7-9
j_gene: TRBJ1-5
d_gene: TRBD1
CDR3nt: TGTGCCAGCAGCTCAACCAGGACAGGGGTGAATCAGCCCCAGCATTTT
CDR3aa: CASSSTRTGVNQPQHF

v_gene: TRBV6-6
j_gene: TRBJ1-5
d_gene: NA
CDR3nt: TGTGCCTCCCTTCAGGGCAAGGAGGGTAATCAGCCCCAGCATTTT
CDR3aa: CASLQGKEGNQPQHF

v_gene: TRBV10-3
j_gene: TRBJ1-2
d_gene: NA
CDR3nt: TGTGCCATCAGTGGGACAGCGAACTATGGCTACACCTTC
CDR3aa: CAISGTANYGYTF

v_gene: TRBV13
j_gene: TRBJ2-7
d_gene: NA
CDR3nt: TGTGCCAGCCCCGACCCCCTGCTAGTCCTAACCCACGAGCAGTACTTC
CDR3aa: CASPDPLLVLTHEQYF

v_gene: TRBV23-1
j_gene: TRBJ1-1
d_gene: NA
CDR3nt: TGCGCCAGCAGACCGATACACCCAGGAGGCACTGAAGCTTTCTTT
CDR3aa: CASRPIHPGGTEAFF

v_gene: TRBV7-8
j_gene: TRBJ1-6
d_gene: NA
CDR3nt: TGTGCCAGCAGCTTGGGCCGACAGCCATCAGGATTC
CDR3aa: CASSLGRQPSGF

v_gene: TRBV5-1
j_gene: TRBJ1-6
d_gene: NA
CDR3nt: TGCGCCAGCAGCGGCACAGGGAGCTCCTATAATTCACCCCTCCACTTT
CDR3aa: CASSGTGSSYNSPLHF

v_gene: TRBV16
j_gene: TRBJ2-2
d_gene: NA
CDR3nt: TGTGCCAGCAGCCTCGTCACGGGCACCGGGGAGCTGTTTTTT
CDR3aa: CASSLVTGTGELFF